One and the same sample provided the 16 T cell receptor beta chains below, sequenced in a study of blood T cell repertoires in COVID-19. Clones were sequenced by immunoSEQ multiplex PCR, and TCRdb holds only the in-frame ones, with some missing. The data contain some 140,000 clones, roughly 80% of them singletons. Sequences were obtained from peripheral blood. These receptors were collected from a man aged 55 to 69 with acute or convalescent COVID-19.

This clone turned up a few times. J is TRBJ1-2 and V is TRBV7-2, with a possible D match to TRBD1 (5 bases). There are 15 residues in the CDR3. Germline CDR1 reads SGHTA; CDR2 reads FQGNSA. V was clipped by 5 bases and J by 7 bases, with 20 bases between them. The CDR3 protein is CASSTTRGEVRGYTF. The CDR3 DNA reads TGTGCCAGCAGCACTACGCGGGGGGAGGTCCGTGGCTACACCTTC.

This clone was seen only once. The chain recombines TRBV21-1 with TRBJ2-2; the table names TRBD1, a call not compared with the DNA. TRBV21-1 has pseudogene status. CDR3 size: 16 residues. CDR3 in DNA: TGTGCCAGCAGCCCCCCCCCGAAAGACAGGGGGGAGGAGCTGTTTTTT. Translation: CASSPPPKDRGEELFF.

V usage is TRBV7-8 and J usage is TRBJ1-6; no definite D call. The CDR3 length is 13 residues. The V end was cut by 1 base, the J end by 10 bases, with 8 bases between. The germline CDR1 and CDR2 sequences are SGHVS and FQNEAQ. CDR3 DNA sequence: TGTGCCAGCAGCTTAGACAGTCCCTCACCCCTCCACTTT. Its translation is CASSLDSPSPLHF.

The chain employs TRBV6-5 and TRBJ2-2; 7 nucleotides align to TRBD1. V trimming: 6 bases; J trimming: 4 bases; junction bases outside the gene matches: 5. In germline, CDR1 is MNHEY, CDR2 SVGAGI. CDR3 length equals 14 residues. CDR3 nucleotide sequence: TGTGCCAGCAGATCACAGGGGATCACCGGGGAGCTGTTTTTT. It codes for CASRSQGITGELFF.

Written as DNA, the CDR3 is TGTGCCTGGAACATGGGCCCCTTGCAGCCCCAGCATTTT. It yields the protein CAWNMGPLQPQHF. The V call is TRBV30, the J call TRBJ1-5; no reliable D call. The CDR3 length is 13 residues. V was trimmed by 4 bases and J by 7 bases, leaving 14 bases between them. Germline CDR1 and CDR2: GTSNPN and SVGIG (reference sequence).

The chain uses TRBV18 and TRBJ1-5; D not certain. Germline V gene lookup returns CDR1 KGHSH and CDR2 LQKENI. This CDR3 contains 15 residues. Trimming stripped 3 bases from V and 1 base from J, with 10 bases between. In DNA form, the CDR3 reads TGTGCCAGCTCACCTCCGGGAGACAGCAATCAGCCCCAGCATTTT. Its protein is CASSPPGDSNQPQHF. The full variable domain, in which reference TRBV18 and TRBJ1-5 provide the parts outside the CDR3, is NAGVMQNPRHLVRRRGQEARLRCSPMKGHSHVYWYRQLPEEGLKFMVYLQKENIIDESGMPKERFSAEFPKEGPSILRIQQVVRGDSAAYFCASSPPGDSNQPQHFGDGTRLSIL.

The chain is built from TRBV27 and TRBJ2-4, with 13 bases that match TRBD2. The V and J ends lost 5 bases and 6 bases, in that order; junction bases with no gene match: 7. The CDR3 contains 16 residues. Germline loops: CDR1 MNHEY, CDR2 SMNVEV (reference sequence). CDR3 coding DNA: TGTGCCAGCAGTCCCACTAGCGGGAGGGCCGGAAACATTCAGTACTTC. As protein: CASSPTSGRAGNIQYF.

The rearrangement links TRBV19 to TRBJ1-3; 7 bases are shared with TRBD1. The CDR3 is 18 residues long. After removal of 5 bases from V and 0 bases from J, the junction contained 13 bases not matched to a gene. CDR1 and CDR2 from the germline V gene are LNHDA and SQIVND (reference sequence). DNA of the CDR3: TGTGCCAGTAGTGATTCTGCGGGACAGTTTTACTCTGGAAACACCATATATTTT. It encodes CASSDSAGQFYSGNTIYF.

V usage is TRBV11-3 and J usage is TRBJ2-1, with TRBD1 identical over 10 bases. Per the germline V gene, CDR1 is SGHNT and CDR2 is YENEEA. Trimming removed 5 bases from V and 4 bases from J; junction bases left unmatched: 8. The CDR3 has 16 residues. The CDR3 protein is CASSLRGGQGYNEQFF. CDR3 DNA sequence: TGTGCCAGCAGCCTACGAGGGGGACAGGGGTACAATGAGCAGTTCTTC.

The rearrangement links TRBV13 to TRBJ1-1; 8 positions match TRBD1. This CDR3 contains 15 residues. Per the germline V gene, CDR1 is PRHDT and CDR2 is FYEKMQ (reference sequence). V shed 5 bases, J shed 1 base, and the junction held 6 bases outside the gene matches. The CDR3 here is CASSPGQGWNTEAFF. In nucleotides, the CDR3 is TGTGCCAGCAGCCCCGGACAGGGTTGGAACACTGAAGCTTTCTTT. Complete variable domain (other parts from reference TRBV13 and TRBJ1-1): AAGVIQSPRHLIKEKRETATLKCYPIPRHDTVYWYQQGPGQDPQFLISFYEKMQSDKGSIPDRFSAQQFSDYHSELNMSSLELGDSALYFCASSPGQGWNTEAFFGQGTRLTVV.

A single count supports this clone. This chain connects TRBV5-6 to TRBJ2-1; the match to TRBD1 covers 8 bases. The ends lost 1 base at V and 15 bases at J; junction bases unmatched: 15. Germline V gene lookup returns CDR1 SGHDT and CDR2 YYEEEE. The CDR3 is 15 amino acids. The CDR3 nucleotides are TGTGCCAGCAGCTTGTTTGGGACAGGTGAGAGCGAAGGGTTCTTC. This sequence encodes CASSLFGTGESEGFF.

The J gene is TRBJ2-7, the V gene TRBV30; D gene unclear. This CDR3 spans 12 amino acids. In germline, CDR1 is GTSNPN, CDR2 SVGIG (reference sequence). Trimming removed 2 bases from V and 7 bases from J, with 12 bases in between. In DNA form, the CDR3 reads TGTGCCTGGAGTCTGCTCGGAGTTGAGCAGTACTTC. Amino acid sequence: CAWSLLGVEQYF.

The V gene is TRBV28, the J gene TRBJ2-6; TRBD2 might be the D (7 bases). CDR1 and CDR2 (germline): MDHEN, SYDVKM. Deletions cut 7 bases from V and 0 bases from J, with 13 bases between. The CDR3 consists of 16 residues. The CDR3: CASISGGPSGANVLTF. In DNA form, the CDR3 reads TGTGCCAGCATTTCCGGGGGGCCCTCTGGGGCCAACGTCCTGACTTTC.

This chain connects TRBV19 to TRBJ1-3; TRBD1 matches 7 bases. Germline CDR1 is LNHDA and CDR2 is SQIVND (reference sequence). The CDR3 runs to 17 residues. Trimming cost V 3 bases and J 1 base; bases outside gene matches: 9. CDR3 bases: TGTGCCAGTAGTATGCCGGGACAGATAAAATCTGGAAACACCATATATTTT. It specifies CASSMPGQIKSGNTIYF. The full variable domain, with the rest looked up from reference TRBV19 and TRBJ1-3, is DGGITQSPKYLFRKEGQNVTLSCEQNLNHDAMYWYRQDPGQGLRLIYYSQIVNDFQKGDIAEGYSVSREKKESFPLTVTSAQKNPTAFYLCASSMPGQIKSGNTIYFGEGSWLTVV.

The CDR3 here is CASSQDLTGLGETQYF. The CDR3 DNA reads as TGTGCCAGCAGCCAAGACCTAACAGGTTTGGGAGAGACCCAGTACTTC. The chain employs TRBV14 and TRBJ2-5; a weak D match, TRBD1 (5 bases). The CDR3 totals 16 residues. Germline V gene data show CDR1 as SGHDN and CDR2 as FVKESK. V was trimmed by 0 bases and J by 4 bases, leaving 15 bases between them.

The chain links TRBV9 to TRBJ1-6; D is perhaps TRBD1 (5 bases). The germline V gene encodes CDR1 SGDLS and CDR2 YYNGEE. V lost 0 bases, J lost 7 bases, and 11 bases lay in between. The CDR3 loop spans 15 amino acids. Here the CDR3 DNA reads TGTGCCAGCAGCGTAGGTACAGGCTCCAATTCACCCCTCCACTTT. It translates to CASSVGTGSNSPLHF.